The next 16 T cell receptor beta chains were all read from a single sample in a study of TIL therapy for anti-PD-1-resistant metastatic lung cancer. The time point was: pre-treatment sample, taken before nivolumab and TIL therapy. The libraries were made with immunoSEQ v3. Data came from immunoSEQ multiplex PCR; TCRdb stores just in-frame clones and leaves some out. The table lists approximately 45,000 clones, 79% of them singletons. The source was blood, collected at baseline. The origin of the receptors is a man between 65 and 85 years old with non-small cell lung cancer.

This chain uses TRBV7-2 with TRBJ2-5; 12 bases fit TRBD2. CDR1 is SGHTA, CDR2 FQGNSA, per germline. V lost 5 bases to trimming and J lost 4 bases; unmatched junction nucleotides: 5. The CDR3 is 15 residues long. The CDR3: CASSIAGLAGETQYF. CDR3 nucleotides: TGTGCCAGCAGCATTGCGGGACTAGCGGGAGAGACCCAGTACTTC.

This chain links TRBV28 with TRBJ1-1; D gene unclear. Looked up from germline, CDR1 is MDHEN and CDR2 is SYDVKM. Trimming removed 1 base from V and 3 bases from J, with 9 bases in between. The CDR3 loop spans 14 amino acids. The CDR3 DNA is TGTGCCAGCAGTTTATTACTCGCCGACACTGAAGCTTTCTTT. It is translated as CASSLLLADTEAFF.

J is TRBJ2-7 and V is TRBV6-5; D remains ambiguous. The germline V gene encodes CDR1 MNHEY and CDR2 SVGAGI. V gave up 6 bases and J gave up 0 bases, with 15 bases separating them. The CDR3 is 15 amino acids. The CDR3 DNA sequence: TGTGCCAGCAGCCACCAGTTTCTAAGCTCCTACGAGCAGTACTTC. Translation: CASSHQFLSSYEQYF.

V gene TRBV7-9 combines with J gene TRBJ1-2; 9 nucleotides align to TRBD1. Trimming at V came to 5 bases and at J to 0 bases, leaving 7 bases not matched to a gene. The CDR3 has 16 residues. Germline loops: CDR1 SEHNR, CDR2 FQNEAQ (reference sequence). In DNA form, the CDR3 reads TGTGCCAGCAGCCTAGGGTGGGACAGGGCTAACTATGGCTACACCTTC. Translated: CASSLGWDRANYGYTF.

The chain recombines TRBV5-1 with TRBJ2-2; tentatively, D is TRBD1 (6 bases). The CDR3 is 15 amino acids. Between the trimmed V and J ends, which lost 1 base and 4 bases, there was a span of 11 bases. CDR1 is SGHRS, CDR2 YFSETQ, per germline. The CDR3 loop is CASSLRQGSTGELFF. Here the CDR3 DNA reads TGCGCCAGCAGCTTGCGCCAGGGGAGCACCGGGGAGCTGTTTTTT.

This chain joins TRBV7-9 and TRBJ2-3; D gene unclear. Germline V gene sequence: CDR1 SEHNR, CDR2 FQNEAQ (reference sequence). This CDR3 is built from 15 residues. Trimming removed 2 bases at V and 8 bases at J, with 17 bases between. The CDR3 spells CASSLSESEQATQYF. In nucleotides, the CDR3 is TGTGCCAGCAGCTTATCGGAGTCAGAACAAGCTACGCAGTATTTT.

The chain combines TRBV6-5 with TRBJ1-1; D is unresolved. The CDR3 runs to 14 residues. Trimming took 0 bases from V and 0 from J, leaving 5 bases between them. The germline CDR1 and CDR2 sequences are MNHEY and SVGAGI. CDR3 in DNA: TGTGCCAGCAGTTACTCTGGTATGAACACTGAAGCTTTCTTT. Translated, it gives CASSYSGMNTEAFF.

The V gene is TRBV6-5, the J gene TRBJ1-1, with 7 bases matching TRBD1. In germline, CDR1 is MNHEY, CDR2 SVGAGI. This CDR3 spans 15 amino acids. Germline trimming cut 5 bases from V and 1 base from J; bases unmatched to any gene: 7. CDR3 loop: CASSRRTGGNTEAFF. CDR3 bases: TGTGCCAGCAGTCGGCGGACAGGTGGGAACACTGAAGCTTTCTTT.

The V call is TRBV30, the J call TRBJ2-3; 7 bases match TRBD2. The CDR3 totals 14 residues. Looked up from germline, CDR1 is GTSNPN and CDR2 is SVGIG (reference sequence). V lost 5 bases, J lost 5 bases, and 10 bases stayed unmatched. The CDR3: CAWEQQGLGDTQYF. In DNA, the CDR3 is TGTGCCTGGGAACAACAAGGACTAGGAGATACGCAGTATTTT.

The CDR3 sequence: CASSLPGQGPTEAFF. The CDR3 bases are TGTGCCAGCAGCTTGCCGGGACAGGGGCCAACTGAAGCTTTCTTT. This chain uses TRBV5-4 with TRBJ1-1; 10 bases map to TRBD1. Germline loops: CDR1 SGHNT, CDR2 YYREEE (reference sequence). The CDR3 is made up of 15 amino acids. Losses at the gene ends were 1 base for V and 5 bases for J; bases not matched to a gene: 5. The complete variable domain, with remaining parts taken from reference TRBV5-4 and TRBJ1-1, reads ETGVTQSPTHLIKTRGQQVTLRCSSQSGHNTVSWYQQALGQGPQFIFQYYREEENGRGNFPPRFSGLQFPNYSSELNVNALELDDSALYLCASSLPGQGPTEAFFGQGTRLTVV.

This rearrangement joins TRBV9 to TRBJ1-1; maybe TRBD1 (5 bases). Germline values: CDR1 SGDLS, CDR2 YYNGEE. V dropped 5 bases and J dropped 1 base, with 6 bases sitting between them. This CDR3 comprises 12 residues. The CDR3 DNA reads TGTGCCAGCAGTCAGGGGAACACTGAAGCTTTCTTT. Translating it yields CASSQGNTEAFF.

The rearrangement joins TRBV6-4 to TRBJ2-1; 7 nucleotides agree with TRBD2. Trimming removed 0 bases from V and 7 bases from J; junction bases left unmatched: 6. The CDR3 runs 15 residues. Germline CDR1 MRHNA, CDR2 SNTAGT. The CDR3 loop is CASSDSAVGRNEQFF. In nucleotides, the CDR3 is TGTGCCAGCAGTGACTCGGCTGTCGGGAGGAATGAGCAGTTCTTC.

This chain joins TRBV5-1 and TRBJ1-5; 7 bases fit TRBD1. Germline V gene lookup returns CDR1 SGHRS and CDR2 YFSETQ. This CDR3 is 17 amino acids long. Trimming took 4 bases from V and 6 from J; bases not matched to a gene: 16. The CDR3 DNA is TGCGCCAGCAGCCTGGGGACAGCAGGACGGACCAGTCAGCCCCAGCATTTT. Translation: CASSLGTAGRTSQPQHF.

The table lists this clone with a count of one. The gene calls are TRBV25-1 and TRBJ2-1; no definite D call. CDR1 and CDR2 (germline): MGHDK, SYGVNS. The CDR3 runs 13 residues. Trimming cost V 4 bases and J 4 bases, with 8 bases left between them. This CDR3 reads CASSGPPYNEQFF. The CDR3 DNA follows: TGTGCCAGCAGTGGACCCCCTTACAATGAGCAGTTCTTC.

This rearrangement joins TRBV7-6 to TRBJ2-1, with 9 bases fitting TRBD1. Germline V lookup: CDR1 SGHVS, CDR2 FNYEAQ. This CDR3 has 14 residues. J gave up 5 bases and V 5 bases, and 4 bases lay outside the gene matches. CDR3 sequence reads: CASSPWTGDNEQFF. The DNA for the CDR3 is TGTGCCAGCAGCCCTTGGACAGGGGACAATGAGCAGTTCTTC.

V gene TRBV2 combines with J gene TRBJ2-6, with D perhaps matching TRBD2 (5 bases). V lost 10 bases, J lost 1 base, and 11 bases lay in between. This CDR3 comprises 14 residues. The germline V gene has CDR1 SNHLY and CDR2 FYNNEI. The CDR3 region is CATKAVSGANVLTF. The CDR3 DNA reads TGTGCCACCAAAGCGGTATCTGGGGCCAACGTCCTGACTTTC.